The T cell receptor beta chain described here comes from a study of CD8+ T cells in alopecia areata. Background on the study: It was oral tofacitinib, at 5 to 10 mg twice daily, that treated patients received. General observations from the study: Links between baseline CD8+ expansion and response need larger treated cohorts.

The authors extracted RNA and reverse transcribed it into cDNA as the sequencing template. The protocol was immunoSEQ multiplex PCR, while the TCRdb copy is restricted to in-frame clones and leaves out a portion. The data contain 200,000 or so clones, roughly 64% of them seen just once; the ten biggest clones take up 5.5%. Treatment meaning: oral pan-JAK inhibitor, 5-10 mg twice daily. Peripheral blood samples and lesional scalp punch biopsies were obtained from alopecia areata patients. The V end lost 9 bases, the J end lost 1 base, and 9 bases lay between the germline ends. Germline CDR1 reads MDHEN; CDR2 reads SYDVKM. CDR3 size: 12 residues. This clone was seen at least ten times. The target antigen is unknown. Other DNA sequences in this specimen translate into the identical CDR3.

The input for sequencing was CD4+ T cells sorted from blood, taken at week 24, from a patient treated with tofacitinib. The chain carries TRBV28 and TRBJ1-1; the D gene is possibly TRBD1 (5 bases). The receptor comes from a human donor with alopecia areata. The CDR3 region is CASLDKNTEAFF. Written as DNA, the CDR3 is TGTGCCAGTTTGGACAAGAACACTGAAGCTTTCTTT.